The 31 T cell receptor beta chains below were found in one sample sequenced in a study of OX40 agonist ivuxolimab in advanced cancers. Clones were read by immunoSEQ multiplex PCR, and TCRdb kept only the in-frame ones, dropping some. Of about 35,000 clones in the sample, around 92% are singletons; the top ten hold about 33%. This specimen consisted of CD4+ or CD8+ T cells sorted from blood, obtained in a trial of the OX40 agonist ivuxolimab. These receptors came from an adult with an advanced solid tumor such as melanoma, head and neck, liver or kidney cancer.

The rearrangement links TRBV5-4 to TRBJ2-2; 9 positions agree with TRBD1. CDR1 is SGHNT, CDR2 YYREEE, per germline (reference sequence). V shed 3 bases, J shed 8 bases, and the junction held 8 bases outside the gene matches. The length of the CDR3 is 15 residues. The CDR3 protein is CASSSGTGLGGELFF. CDR3 bases: TGTGCCAGCAGCTCTGGGACAGGGTTGGGTGGGGAGCTGTTTTTT.

The chain combines TRBV4-1 with TRBJ2-7, with D perhaps TRBD1 (6 bases). The CDR3 totals 14 residues. Germline CDR1 reads MGHRA; CDR2 reads YSYEKL. Trimming cost V 1 base and J 6 bases, with 13 bases left between them. CDR3 nucleotide sequence: TGCGCCAGCAGCCAAGTCGCAGGGGTCGGCGAGCAGTACTTC. Its translation is CASSQVAGVGEQYF.

The chain joins TRBV7-9 to TRBJ2-2; D gene uncertain. V was trimmed by 5 bases and J by 3 bases, leaving 13 bases between them. The germline gives CDR1 SEHNR, CDR2 FQNEAQ (reference sequence). The CDR3 has 15 amino acids. The DNA for the CDR3 is TGTGCCAGCAGCCTCCGGGCGTGGCACACCGGGGAGCTGTTTTTT. It translates to CASSLRAWHTGELFF.

The chain joins TRBV2 to TRBJ2-5; TRBD2 aligns across 9 bases. Germline CDR1 is SNHLY and CDR2 is FYNNEI. J lost 2 bases, V lost 4 bases, and 11 bases had no gene match. The length of the CDR3 is 17 residues. The CDR3 here is CASSVDELAGHQETQYF. In DNA, the CDR3 is TGTGCCAGCAGTGTCGATGAGCTAGCGGGGCATCAAGAGACCCAGTACTTC.

V usage is TRBV7-6 and J usage is TRBJ2-7; D is ambiguous. Germline V CDR1 and CDR2: SGHVS, FNYEAQ. There are 12 residues in the CDR3. V lost 3 bases and J 2 bases, leaving 5 bases between the germline ends. The chain's CDR3 is CASSFGTYEQYF. The DNA for the CDR3 is TGTGCCAGCAGCTTTGGCACCTACGAGCAGTACTTC.

The chain carries TRBV5-4 and TRBJ2-7; 16 nucleotides line up with TRBD2. J lost 4 bases, V lost 2 bases, and 9 bases had no gene match. The CDR3 extends over 18 amino acids. Germline V lookup: CDR1 SGHNT, CDR2 YYREEE (reference sequence). The CDR3 protein is CASSFKGLAGGPGYEQYF. The CDR3 nucleotides are TGTGCCAGCAGCTTTAAGGGACTAGCGGGAGGGCCAGGGTACGAGCAGTACTTC.

This clone was seen just once. The rearrangement joins TRBV28 to TRBJ2-3; possible D gene TRBD2, 5 bases. Germline V lookup: CDR1 MDHEN, CDR2 SYDVKM. Trimming took 4 bases from V and 2 from J, leaving 13 bases between them. The CDR3 is made up of 15 amino acids. The CDR3 is CASSSLRGYTDTQYF. The CDR3 region has the DNA TGTGCCAGCAGTTCTCTTCGCGGGTACACAGATACGCAGTATTTT.

This clone has just a few counts. The chain carries TRBV28 and TRBJ1-1; the D is unclear. V gave up 2 bases and J gave up 8 bases, with 9 bases separating them. The CDR3 consists of 12 residues. From germline, CDR1 is MDHEN and CDR2 SYDVKM. The CDR3 protein is CASSLIQDEAFF. In DNA form, the CDR3 reads TGTGCCAGCAGTTTAATCCAGGACGAAGCTTTCTTT.

The chain uses TRBV4-3 and TRBJ2-7; 13 positions match TRBD2. J gave up 2 bases and V 1 base, and 5 bases lay outside the gene matches. This CDR3 spans 17 amino acids. The V gene's germline CDR1 is LGHNA and CDR2 YSLEER. CDR3 DNA: TGCGCCAGCAGCCAAGGCCCTGGACTAGCGGGGGCCTACGAGCAGTACTTC. Protein product: CASSQGPGLAGAYEQYF.

The chain employs TRBV2 and TRBJ2-4; TRBD2 aligns across 7 bases. Germline V CDR1 and CDR2: SNHLY, FYNNEI. The length of the CDR3 is 14 residues. V trimming: 6 bases; J trimming: 7 bases; junction bases outside the gene matches: 9. Here the CDR3 reads CASSLAAGLNIQYF. CDR3 bases: TGTGCCAGCAGCTTAGCAGCGGGACTGAACATTCAGTACTTC.

The chain couples TRBV6-6 to TRBJ1-5; a possible D gene is TRBD1 (6 bases). Germline CDR1 is MNHNY and CDR2 is SVGAGI (reference sequence). The CDR3 sequence is 15 residues long. Deletions cut 5 bases from V and 6 bases from J, with 17 bases between. CDR3 bases: TGTGCCAGCAGTCCTGTGGGGGGGCCTGGTCAGCCCCAGCATTTT. Amino acids: CASSPVGGPGQPQHF.

J is TRBJ1-1 and V is TRBV19; the D gene is possibly TRBD1 (6 bases). Germline CDR1 and CDR2: LNHDA and SQIVND (reference sequence). V was clipped by 7 bases and J by 1 base, with 16 bases between them. The CDR3 spans 15 residues. CDR3 sequence: CASTMGIRGNTEAFF. The CDR3 DNA sequence: TGTGCCAGTACCATGGGCATCAGGGGGAACACTGAAGCTTTCTTT. Complete variable domain (other parts from reference TRBV19 and TRBJ1-1): DGGITQSPKYLFRKEGQNVTLSCEQNLNHDAMYWYRQDPGQGLRLIYYSQIVNDFQKGDIAEGYSVSREKKESFPLTVTSAQKNPTAFYLCASTMGIRGNTEAFFGQGTRLTVV.

The chain has TRBV4-1 and TRBJ2-1; D remains ambiguous. The germline CDR1 and CDR2 sequences are MGHRA and YSYEKL. The V end was cut by 3 bases, the J end by 5 bases, with 8 bases between. CDR3 length: 13 residues. The CDR3 reads CASSHGQNNEQFF. The DNA of the CDR3 is TGCGCCAGCAGCCACGGGCAGAACAATGAGCAGTTCTTC.

The chain employs TRBV7-9 and TRBJ2-3; no definite D call. Looked up from germline, CDR1 is SEHNR and CDR2 is FQNEAQ (reference sequence). The CDR3 runs to 13 residues. V was cut by 5 bases and J by 2 bases, with 8 bases left in between. Written as DNA, the CDR3 is TGTGCCAGCAGCGCCTTAGCCACAGATACGCAGTATTTT. Protein sequence: CASSALATDTQYF.

The chain joins TRBV28 to TRBJ2-1; D uncertain. The germline V gene has CDR1 MDHEN and CDR2 SYDVKM. V lost 9 bases to trimming and J lost 2 bases, with 11 bases between them. This CDR3 region has 13 residues. CDR3 amino acids: CASSDRAYNEQFF. CDR3 in DNA: TGTGCCAGTAGTGATAGGGCCTACAATGAGCAGTTCTTC.

V is TRBV28 and J is TRBJ1-2, with D perhaps TRBD1 (5 bases). Germline-derived CDR1 and CDR2 are MDHEN and SYDVKM. V lost 6 bases and J 3 bases, leaving 41 bases between the germline ends. This CDR3 contains 23 residues. CDR3 sequence: CASSPGGGMITLGRRNQYYGYTF. CDR3 bases: TGTGCCAGCAGCCCCGGGGGAGGTATGATCACCTTGGGCCGCCGAAATCAGTACTATGGCTACACCTTC.

The chain combines TRBV7-6 with TRBJ2-5, with D hard to call. The V gene lost 5 bases and the J gene lost 5 bases, with 18 bases spanning the gap. The CDR3 spans 15 residues. Germline V gene sequence: CDR1 SGHVS, CDR2 FNYEAQ. The DNA of the CDR3 is TGTGCCAGCAGCCGAAGTATAGGGCTCGGGGAGACCCAGTACTTC. Residues: CASSRSIGLGETQYF.

The V gene is TRBV27, the J gene TRBJ2-7; the match to TRBD1 covers 7 bases. The V gene end was trimmed by 9 bases and the J gene end by 3 bases; junction bases not matched to a gene: 20. Germline loops: CDR1 MNHEY, CDR2 SMNVEV (reference sequence). The CDR3 totals 17 residues. The CDR3 region has the DNA TGTGCCAGTCCGAACAGGGGTAAGGCCTTGGAGAGCTACGAGCAGTACTTC. Protein product: CASPNRGKALESYEQYF.

This clone has only one observation. This sequence joins TRBV25-1 and TRBJ2-5; TRBD2 is a possible D gene (5 bases). This CDR3 has 11 residues. Trimming stripped 3 bases from V and 10 bases from J, with 9 bases between. Germline V gives CDR1 MGHDK, CDR2 SYGVNS. CDR3 sequence reads: CASSDPGVQYF. The CDR3 nucleotides are TGTGCCAGCAGTGACCCCGGGGTCCAGTACTTC.

The chain employs TRBV28 and TRBJ2-7; TRBD1 or TRBD2 may be the D gene (6 bases each). CDR3 length: 17 amino acids. The germline V gene encodes CDR1 MDHEN and CDR2 SYDVKM. V dropped 9 bases and J dropped 3 bases, with 27 bases sitting between them. As DNA, the CDR3 is TGTGCCAGTTCCGGGGGCAGTTCTGACGGAGGGATCTACGAGCAGTACTTC. This codes for CASSGGSSDGGIYEQYF. Variable domain in full (rest from reference TRBV28 and TRBJ2-7): DVKVTQSSRYLVKRTGEKVFLECVQDMDHENMFWYRQDPGLGLRLIYFSYDVKMKEKGDIPEGYSVSREKKERFSLILESASTNQTSMYLCASSGGSSDGGIYEQYFGPGTRLTVT.

The gene calls are TRBV7-3 and TRBJ2-3; D call uncertain. Germline CDR1 is SGHTA and CDR2 is FQGTGA. V lost 4 bases and J 2 bases, leaving 10 bases between the germline ends. The CDR3 length is 14 residues. The CDR3, as DNA: TGTGCCAGCAGCTCGGCGGTCCACACAGATACGCAGTATTTT. This encodes CASSSAVHTDTQYF.

The chain joins TRBV28 to TRBJ1-5; the match to TRBD1 covers 8 bases. The germline CDR1 and CDR2 sequences are MDHEN and SYDVKM. The CDR3 loop spans 16 amino acids. V shed 6 bases and J 3 bases; nucleotides not matched to a gene: 10. The CDR3 coding sequence is TGTGCCAGCAGCTCTGGGCAGGGGGCTTCCAATCAGCCCCAGCATTTT. It translates to CASSSGQGASNQPQHF. The whole variable domain, filled in from reference TRBV28 and TRBJ1-5, reads DVKVTQSSRYLVKRTGEKVFLECVQDMDHENMFWYRQDPGLGLRLIYFSYDVKMKEKGDIPEGYSVSREKKERFSLILESASTNQTSMYLCASSSGQGASNQPQHFGDGTRLSIL.

The chain recombines TRBV7-9 with TRBJ2-7, with D perhaps matching TRBD2 (5 bases). V dropped 7 bases and J dropped 0 bases, with 13 bases sitting between them. The CDR3 consists of 14 residues. Germline V CDR1 and CDR2: SEHNR, FQNEAQ (reference sequence). The CDR3: CASNGERTSYEQYF. The CDR3 DNA reads TGTGCCAGCAACGGGGAGCGTACCTCCTACGAGCAGTACTTC.

This chain joins TRBV2 and TRBJ2-2; D uncertain. The V end was cut by 2 bases, the J end by 6 bases, with 7 bases between. The germline V gene encodes CDR1 SNHLY and CDR2 FYNNEI. The CDR3 loop spans 13 amino acids. The CDR3 is CASSEWSAGELFF. DNA of the CDR3: TGTGCCAGCAGTGAATGGTCCGCCGGGGAGCTGTTTTTT.

J is TRBJ2-1 and V is TRBV11-3; D unclear. The V gene lost 1 base and the J gene lost 9 bases, with 19 bases spanning the gap. In germline, CDR1 is SGHNT, CDR2 YENEEA. There are 16 residues in the CDR3. CDR3 in amino acids: CASSLGSPTGSIEQFF. The CDR3 DNA sequence: TGTGCCAGCAGCTTAGGCTCTCCTACCGGTTCGATTGAGCAGTTCTTC.

CDR3 DNA: TGTGCCAGCAGTCACAGACAGGGGGTGAGGAATGAGCAGTTCTTC. Amino acids: CASSHRQGVRNEQFF. The V and J genes are TRBV28 and TRBJ2-1; 9 bases line up with TRBD1. After removal of 5 bases from V and 7 bases from J, the junction contained 9 bases not matched to a gene. The CDR3 covers 15 residues. Germline-derived CDR1 and CDR2 are MDHEN and SYDVKM.

J is TRBJ2-1 and V is TRBV7-6, with D unresolved. This CDR3 comprises 13 residues. The germline CDR1 and CDR2 sequences are SGHVS and FNYEAQ. Trimming left V 3 bases short and J 7 bases short, with 10 bases between. The DNA for the CDR3 is TGTGCCAGCAGCTTGACGCACGTGAATGAGCAGTTCTTC. Translating gives CASSLTHVNEQFF. The variable domain in full, completed from reference TRBV7-6 and TRBJ2-1, reads GAGVSQSPRYKVTKRGQDVALRCDPISGHVSLYWYRQALGQGPEFLTYFNYEAQQDKSGLPNDRFSAERPEGSISTLTIQRTEQRDSAMYRCASSLTHVNEQFFGPGTRLTVL.

V and J are TRBV15 and TRBJ2-7; 10 bases fit TRBD1. The CDR3 loop spans 15 amino acids. The ends lost 3 bases at V and 7 bases at J; junction bases unmatched: 9. Germline CDR1 and CDR2: LNHNV and YYDKDF (reference sequence). DNA of the CDR3: TGTGCCACCAGCAGGGAGGGGACAGGGGCCTTGGAGCAGTACTTC. Amino acids: CATSREGTGALEQYF. Using reference TRBV15 and TRBJ2-7 for the parts outside the CDR3, the full variable domain is DAMVIQNPRYQVTQFGKPVTLSCSQTLNHNVMYWYQQKSSQAPKLLFHYYDKDFNNEADTPDNFQSRRPNTSFCFLDIRSPGLGDTAMYLCATSREGTGALEQYFGPGTRLTVT.

The rearrangement links TRBV27 to TRBJ2-7, with D maybe TRBD2 (6 bases). CDR3 length: 16 amino acids. Per the germline V gene, CDR1 is MNHEY and CDR2 is SMNVEV (reference sequence). The V end lost 6 bases, the J end lost 1 base, and 19 bases lay between the germline ends. The CDR3 spells CASRPKGGDFSYEQYF. CDR3 DNA: TGTGCCAGCAGACCTAAGGGAGGTGACTTTTCCTACGAGCAGTACTTC.

The V gene is TRBV4-3, the J gene TRBJ2-4, with D perhaps TRBD1 or TRBD2 (5 bases each). From germline, CDR1 is LGHNA and CDR2 YSLEER. V dropped 2 bases and J dropped 6 bases, with 8 bases sitting between them. This CDR3 spans 13 amino acids. The CDR3 DNA is TGCGCCAGCAGCCAATCTGGGGGAAACATTCAGTACTTC. Translating it yields CASSQSGGNIQYF.

This sequence joins TRBV15 and TRBJ2-3; TRBD1 might be the D (6 bases). The CDR3 sequence is 16 residues long. Per germline, CDR1 LNHNV and CDR2 YYDKDF (reference sequence). Trimming stripped 0 bases from V and 5 bases from J, with 15 bases between. The chain's CDR3 is CATSRDRWGLGDTQYF. DNA for the CDR3: TGTGCCACCAGCAGAGATAGGTGGGGGCTGGGAGATACGCAGTATTTT.